Listed below are T cell receptor beta chains from one sample, sequenced in a study of blood T cell repertoires in COVID-19. Measured with immunoSEQ multiplex PCR; TCRdb has only the in-frame clones, and not every one. The table lists roughly 260,000 clones, 88% of them singletons. The specimen was peripheral blood. These TCRs come from a man aged 55 to 70 who had recovered from COVID-19. The CDR3 runs from the conserved cysteine through the conserved F or W. The D gene is left open where the match is weak. Clone sizes are given selectively: once, few, many, or a class where the clone is expanded.

D gene	V gene	clone size	J gene	CDR3 DNA	CDR3 protein
TRBD2	TRBV5-1	-	TRBJ2-1	TGCGCCAGCAGAATAGGACTAGCGGGGGCCAATGAGCAGTTCTTC	CASRIGLAGANEQFF
-	TRBV11-2	once	TRBJ1-2	TGTGCCAGCAGCCCTCCGATCTCTAGGGGCTACACCTTC	CASSPPISRGYTF
-	TRBV9	-	TRBJ1-2	TGTGCCAGCAGCGCCCAAGGGGGGGGGTTATATGGCTACACCTTC	CASSAQGGGLYGYTF
TRBD2	TRBV25-1	-	TRBJ2-1	TGTGCCAGCAGTGCTGCCCCCCCCGGGACTAGCGGGAATGAGCAGTTCTTC	CASSAAPPGTSGNEQFF
-	TRBV19	-	TRBJ1-5	TGTGCCAGTAGTGGCCTGACAAGGTTTCAGCCCCAGCATTTT	CASSGLTRFQPQHF
TRBD2	TRBV18	-	TRBJ2-3	TGTGCCAGCCGACCGCCCCGGGGGGGCACAGATACGCAGTATTTT	CASRPPRGGTDTQYF
-	TRBV6-5	-	TRBJ2-2	TGTGCCAGCAGTTACCTGGGCTCGGGGACCGGGGAGCTGTTTTTT	CASSYLGSGTGELFF
TRBD1	TRBV5-4	-	TRBJ2-7	TGTGCCAGCAGCTCGCAATACAGGGGCTCCTACGAGCAGTACTTC	CASSSQYRGSYEQYF
TRBD2	TRBV7-9	few	TRBJ2-1	TGTGCCAGCAGCCCCAGGACTAGCAGGAATGAGCAGTTCTTC	CASSPRTSRNEQFF
-	TRBV6-1	-	TRBJ1-4	TGTGCCAGCAGTGAGGGACTAACCGAAAAACTGTTTTTT	CASSEGLTEKLFF
-	TRBV11-2	-	TRBJ2-7	TGTGCCAGCAGCCGTACATACGAGCAGTACTTC	CASSRTYEQYF
-	TRBV5-1	-	TRBJ2-7	TGCGCCAGCAGCTTGGTGGCAGGGTTGGACGAGCAGTACTTC	CASSLVAGLDEQYF
TRBD2	TRBV3-1/TRBV3-2	-	TRBJ2-1	TGTGCCAGCAGCCAAGGTGGGACGGGGGGGCAAAATGAGCAGTTCTTC	CASSQGGTGGQNEQFF
-	TRBV19	-	TRBJ2-6	TGTGCCACCTTGACAGATAGTATCTCTGGGGCCAACGTCCTGACTTTC	CATLTDSISGANVLTF
-	TRBV7-6	-	TRBJ1-1	TGTGCCAGCAGCCCACTATCAACGAACACTGAAGCTTTCTTT	CASSPLSTNTEAFF
-	TRBV4-1	once	TRBJ1-2	TGCGCCAGCAGCCAAGATTTGCGGGGGATCGGTTATGGCTACACCTTC	CASSQDLRGIGYGYTF
TRBD2	TRBV14	-	TRBJ2-5	TGTGCCAGCGGACCGGTGGGGGGGAAGACCCAGTACTTC	CASGPVGGKTQYF
TRBD1	TRBV16	-	TRBJ1-2	TGTGCCAGCAGCCAATCGCCAGGGGGCGTTTATGGCTACACCTTC	CASSQSPGGVYGYTF
-	TRBV5-6	-	TRBJ1-2	TGTGCCAGCAGCTTGGAAACAGGAATAGGGGGCTACACCTTC	CASSLETGIGGYTF
-	TRBV6-5	-	TRBJ2-2	TGTGCCAGCCAGGTGACGGTACGGATATCCGGGGAGCTGTTTTTT	CASQVTVRISGELFF
TRBD1	TRBV19	-	TRBJ2-7	TGTGCCAGTAGTATCGGCATGGGACAGGGATCCTACGAGCAGTACTTC	CASSIGMGQGSYEQYF
TRBD1	TRBV6-5	once	TRBJ1-4	TGTGCCAGCAGTAATGACAGGGGAGTAGGTGAAAAACTGTTTTTT	CASSNDRGVGEKLFF
-	TRBV21-1	-	TRBJ2-7	TGTGCCAGCACCCCGGGGAGAGGGGACAGGGGAAGCTACGAGCAGTACTTC	CASTPGRGDRGSYEQYF
-	TRBV4-1	-	TRBJ2-5	TGCGCCAGCAGCCAAGGGTTGGGGGCAGCCCAGTACTTC	CASSQGLGAAQYF
-	TRBV7-2	-	TRBJ1-3	TGTGCCAGCAGCTTAGCTGCGGGGTCTGGAAACACCATATATTTT	CASSLAAGSGNTIYF
-	TRBV7-9	-	TRBJ1-1	TGTGCCAGCAGCCCCACGGACAGCGAAGCTTTCTTT	CASSPTDSEAFF
-	TRBV21-1	-	TRBJ1-6	TGTGCCAGCAGAAAGAAAACGGGACAGGGAAATTCACCCCTCCACTTT	CASRKKTGQGNSPLHF
-	TRBV27	-	TRBJ2-5	TGTGCCAGCAGTTTAGTGTTCGGGGTTGGAGAGACCCAGTACTTC	CASSLVFGVGETQYF
-	TRBV5-1	-	TRBJ1-4	TGCGCCAGCAGCTCCAGGGGACGGGAAGAAAAACTGTTTTTT	CASSSRGREEKLFF
-	TRBV6-5	-	TRBJ1-1	TGTGCCAGCAGACCCCGGACAGTTAAGAACACTGAAGCTTTCTTT	CASRPRTVKNTEAFF
TRBD1	TRBV6-5	-	TRBJ1-5	TGTGCCACCTCCCAGGGGGTGGATCAGCCCCAGCATTTT	CATSQGVDQPQHF
TRBD2	TRBV6-6	-	TRBJ2-1	TGTGCCAGCAGTTACGGGGCTAGCGGGGGAGATGAGCAGTTCTTC	CASSYGASGGDEQFF
TRBD1	TRBV6-2/TRBV6-3	-	TRBJ1-5	TGTGCCAGCAGTTACCGGGACAGGGCACGGCAGCCCCAGCATTTT	CASSYRDRARQPQHF
-	TRBV18	-	TRBJ1-5	TGTGCCAGCTCACCACAGCGGGAGATGAATCAGCCCCAGCATTTT	CASSPQREMNQPQHF
-	TRBV10-3	-	TRBJ1-1	TGTGCCATCAGTGGCAGGGAATACACTGAAGCTTTCTTT	CAISGREYTEAFF
TRBD1	TRBV9	-	TRBJ2-5	TGTGCCAGCAGTCGTCCAAGACAGGGGTCAGAGACCCAGTACTTC	CASSRPRQGSETQYF
TRBD1	TRBV18	-	TRBJ1-2	TGTGCCAGCTCGAATATAGACAGGGGGAACTATGGCTACACCTTC	CASSNIDRGNYGYTF
-	TRBV5-1	once	TRBJ1-1	TGCGCCAGCAGCCCGGGAGGGGACACTGAAGCTTTCTTT	CASSPGGDTEAFF
TRBD1	TRBV27	-	TRBJ1-5	TGTGCCAGCAGTCTCCCGACAGGGAGAGGCAATCAGCCCCAGCATTTT	CASSLPTGRGNQPQHF
TRBD1	TRBV6-5	-	TRBJ1-5	TGTGCCAGCACTCCGGGACAGGGGGGTCAGCCCCAGCATTTT	CASTPGQGGQPQHF
TRBD2	TRBV4-1	-	TRBJ2-5	TGCGCCAGCAGCCAAGGGGAGACTAGCACCCCCCAAGAGACCCAGTACTTC	CASSQGETSTPQETQYF
TRBD2	TRBV5-1	-	TRBJ2-3	TGCGCCAGCAGCTTGGAGGGACTAGCGGGGGGGAGCACAGATACGCAGTATTTT	CASSLEGLAGGSTDTQYF
-	TRBV3-1/TRBV3-2	-	TRBJ1-2	TGTGCCAGCAGCCAAAGTGGGCCCCTACCCTCCGGCTACACCTTC	CASSQSGPLPSGYTF
-	TRBV29-1	-	TRBJ2-5	TGCAGCGTTCAGGGGAAGACCCAGTACTTC	CSVQGKTQYF
TRBD1	TRBV7-3	once	TRBJ2-6	TGTGCCAGCAGCTTAACCGGGACAGGATCTGGGGCCAACGTCCTGACTTTC	CASSLTGTGSGANVLTF
TRBD1	TRBV25-1	-	TRBJ1-2	TGTGCCACCCAGACAGGGGCCCCTTTCTATGGCTACACCTTC	CATQTGAPFYGYTF
TRBD1	TRBV2	-	TRBJ1-5	TGTGCCAGCAGTGTGGGGACAGGGGGGGCTCAGCCCCAGCATTTT	CASSVGTGGAQPQHF
TRBD1	TRBV7-2	-	TRBJ2-3	TGTGCCAGCAGCTTGCAGACAGGGGGCACAGATACGCAGTATTTT	CASSLQTGGTDTQYF
TRBD2	TRBV6-4	-	TRBJ2-1	TGTGCCAGCCAATCTAGCGGGGTCGGTGAGCAGTTCTTC	CASQSSGVGEQFF
TRBD2	TRBV7-2	-	TRBJ2-5	TGTGCCAGCAGCGGATTTACGGGGGGACAGACCCAGTACTTC	CASSGFTGGQTQYF
TRBD1	TRBV30	-	TRBJ2-7	TGTGCCTGGAGTGTGGGACAGGCCTACGAGCAGTACTTC	CAWSVGQAYEQYF
-	TRBV5-1	-	TRBJ2-3	TGCGCCAGCAGCTTCCTAGGCACAGATACGCAGTATTTT	CASSFLGTDTQYF
-	TRBV11-2	-	TRBJ2-7	TGTGCCAGCAGGGGGGCGGACGAGCAGTACTTC	CASRGADEQYF
TRBD2	TRBV7-2	-	TRBJ2-3	TGTGCCAGCAGCTTAGGTAGCGGGGTTACAGATACGCAGTATTTT	CASSLGSGVTDTQYF
-	TRBV5-6	-	TRBJ1-5	TGTGCCAGCAGCTTGGGACATCCTGGGTGGCCCCAGCATTTT	CASSLGHPGWPQHF
-	TRBV19	-	TRBJ1-6	TGTGCCAGTAGTATTCTAGTGGAAGGTGGACCCCTCCACTTT	CASSILVEGGPLHF
-	TRBV10-3	-	TRBJ2-3	TGTGCCATCAGAGTCGGGTCGGCCGGAACTAGCACAGATACGCAGTATTTT	CAIRVGSAGTSTDTQYF